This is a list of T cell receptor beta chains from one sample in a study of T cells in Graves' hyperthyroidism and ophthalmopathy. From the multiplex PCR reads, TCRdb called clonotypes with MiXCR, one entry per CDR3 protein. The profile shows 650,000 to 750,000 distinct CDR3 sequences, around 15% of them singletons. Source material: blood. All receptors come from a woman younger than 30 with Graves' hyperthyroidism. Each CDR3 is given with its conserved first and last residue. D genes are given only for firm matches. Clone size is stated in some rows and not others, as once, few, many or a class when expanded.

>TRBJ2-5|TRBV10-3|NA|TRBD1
TGTGCCATCAGTGAGCGACAGGGTTTGTTGGAGACCCAGTACTTC
CAISERQGLLETQYF
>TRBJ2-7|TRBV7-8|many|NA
TGTGCCAGCAGCTTAGGCGGCCGAGATGTGGAGCAGTACTTC
CASSLGGRDVEQYF
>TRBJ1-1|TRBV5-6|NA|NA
TGTGCCAGCAGCTTAGACGACCGAAACACTGAAGCTTTCTTT
CASSLDDRNTEAFF
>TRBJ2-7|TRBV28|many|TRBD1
TGTGCCAGCAGTTTCGAGACTAATGGACAGGGGATGGTTGAGCAGTACTTC
CASSFETNGQGMVEQYF
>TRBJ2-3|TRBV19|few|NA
TGTGCCAGTAGTCCCCAGGGGGGACCCACAGATACGCAGTATTTT
CASSPQGGPTDTQYF
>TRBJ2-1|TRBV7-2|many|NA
TGTGCCAGCAGCAGGGGACTGTGGAATGAGCAGTTCTTC
CASSRGLWNEQFF
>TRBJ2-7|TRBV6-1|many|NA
TGTGCCAGCACCAGGTCCTTCAGGACAGAACTCTACGAGCAGTACTTC
CASTRSFRTELYEQYF
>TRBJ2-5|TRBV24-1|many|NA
TGTGCCACCAGTGATTTGCCAACTGGAGGGGAGACCCAGTACTTC
CATSDLPTGGETQYF
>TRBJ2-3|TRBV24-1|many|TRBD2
TGTGCCACCAGTGATTTGCCTAGCGGGAAAACTAGCACAGATACGCAGTATTTT
CATSDLPSGKTSTDTQYF
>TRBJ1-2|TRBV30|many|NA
TGTGCCTGCCAGAGCCCGGGACGGTTCTATGGCTACACCTTC
CACQSPGRFYGYTF
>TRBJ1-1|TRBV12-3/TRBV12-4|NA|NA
TGTGCCAGCAAGGAAACCTGGGACGAAGCTTTCTTT
CASKETWDEAFF
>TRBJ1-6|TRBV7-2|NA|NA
TGTGCCAGCAGCCCTCAAACTTCTATTGGCAATTCACCCCTCCACTTT
CASSPQTSIGNSPLHF
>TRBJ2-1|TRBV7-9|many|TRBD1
TGTGCCAGCAGCCCGCGACAGGGGGACTCCTACAATGAGCAGTTCTTC
CASSPRQGDSYNEQFF
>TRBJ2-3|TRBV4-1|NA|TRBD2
TGCGCCAGCAGCCAGGCCGGGACTAGCGGTTCCACAGATACGCAGTATTTT
CASSQAGTSGSTDTQYF
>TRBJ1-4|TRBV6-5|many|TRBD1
TGTGCCAGCAGTTACCGCCCGCCAGGGGGAGGTGAAAAACTGTTTTTT
CASSYRPPGGGEKLFF
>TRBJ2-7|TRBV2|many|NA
TGTGCCAGCAGTCTGGACAGCGACGAGCAGTACTTC
CASSLDSDEQYF
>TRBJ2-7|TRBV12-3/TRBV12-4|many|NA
TGTGCCAGCACGGGCATCTCCGGGCAGTACTTC
CASTGISGQYF
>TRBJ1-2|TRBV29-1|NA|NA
TGCAGCGTTGTCCAGGGCTGGGGGAACTATGGCTACACCTTC
CSVVQGWGNYGYTF
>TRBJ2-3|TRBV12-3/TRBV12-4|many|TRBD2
TGTGCCAGCAGGCGGACTAGTTTTGCAGATACGCAGTATTTT
CASRRTSFADTQYF
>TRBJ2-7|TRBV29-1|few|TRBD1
TGCAGCGTCGGGGACAGGGCTACCTACGAGCAGTACTTC
CSVGDRATYEQYF
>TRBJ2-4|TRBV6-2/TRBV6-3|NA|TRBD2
TGTGCCAGCAGTTGGGCTCCGACTAGCGACTCGAGACGCCAAAACATTCAGTACTTC
CASSWAPTSDSRRQNIQYF
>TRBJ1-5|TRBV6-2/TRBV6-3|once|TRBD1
TGTGCCAGCAGCTACCGGGACAGACTTTATAGCAATCAGCCCCAGCATTTT
CASSYRDRLYSNQPQHF
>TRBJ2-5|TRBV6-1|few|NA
TGTGCCAGCAGTCAGGGTTTCGAGACCCAGTACTTC
CASSQGFETQYF
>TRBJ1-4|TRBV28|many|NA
TGTGCCAGCAGTGGGCGAGACACGGCTAATGAAAAACTGTTTTTT
CASSGRDTANEKLFF
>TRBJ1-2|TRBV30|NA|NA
TGTGCCTGGAGTGTCCTCGGACGGTCGTATGGCTACACCTTC
CAWSVLGRSYGYTF
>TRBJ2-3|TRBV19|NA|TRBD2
TGTGCCAGTAGTATTTCCCCGGGCGGGAGGGGCACAGATACGCAGTATTTT
CASSISPGGRGTDTQYF
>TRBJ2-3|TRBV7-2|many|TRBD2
TGTGCCAGCAGCGGAAAACCGGGACTAGCGGGGTTCTTGGCAGATACGCAGTATTTT
CASSGKPGLAGFLADTQYF
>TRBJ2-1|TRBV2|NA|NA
TGTGCCAGCAGTGACCGGGCTAGCTGGGGAGACAATGAGCAGTTCTTC
CASSDRASWGDNEQFF
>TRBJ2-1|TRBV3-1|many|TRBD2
TGTGCCAGCAGCCAAGATCTGGCTAGCGGGACTTTCTACAATGAGCAGTTCTTC
CASSQDLASGTFYNEQFF
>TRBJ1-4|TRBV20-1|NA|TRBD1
TGCAGTGCTCCAGTACAGGGGGCGGGGGAAAAACTGTTTTTT
CSAPVQGAGEKLFF
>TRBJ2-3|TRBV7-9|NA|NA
TGTGCCAGCAGCTTAGGTATGTCCGGGAAGCATAGCACAGATACGCAGTATTTT
CASSLGMSGKHSTDTQYF
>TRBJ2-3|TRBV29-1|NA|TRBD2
TGCAGCGTCCCCCCGAGCGGGAGGAGCACAGATACGCAGTATTTT
CSVPPSGRSTDTQYF
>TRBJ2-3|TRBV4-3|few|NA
TGCGCCAGCAGCCAAGATCCCAACACAGATACGCAGTATTTT
CASSQDPNTDTQYF
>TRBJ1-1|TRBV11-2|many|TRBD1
TGTGCCAGCAGCTTGTCCGGGACAGGGTGGAACACTGAAGCTTTCTTT
CASSLSGTGWNTEAFF
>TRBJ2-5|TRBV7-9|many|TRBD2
TGTGCCAGCAGCTTAGGTCCTAGCGGGGAAGAGACCCAGTACTTC
CASSLGPSGEETQYF
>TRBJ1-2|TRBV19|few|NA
TGTGCCAGTAGTATAGCCGGCGGGGGCAGTGGCTACACCTTC
CASSIAGGGSGYTF
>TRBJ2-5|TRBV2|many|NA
TGTGCCAGCAGTGAAGAAGCAGGTGCCGGGGCGGACCAGTACTTC
CASSEEAGAGADQYF
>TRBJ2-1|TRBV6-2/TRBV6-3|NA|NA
TGTGCCAGCAGTTCTGCCCCTTCAGAGCAGTTCTTC
CASSSAPSEQFF
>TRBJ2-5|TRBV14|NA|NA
TGTGCCAGCAGCCAAGAAATAGGGGCCCAGTACTTC
CASSQEIGAQYF
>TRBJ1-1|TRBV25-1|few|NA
TGTGCCAGCAGTGAAGTGGGGGACCAACCTTTCTTT
CASSEVGDQPFF
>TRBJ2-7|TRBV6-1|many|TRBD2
TGTGCCAGCAGTTCCGGGGGACTAGCGGGAGGGCCAGTAGCCTACGAGCAGTACTTC
CASSSGGLAGGPVAYEQYF
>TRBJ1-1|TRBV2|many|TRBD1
TGTGCCAGCAGAGGGACAGGGAGCACTGAAGCTTTCTTT
CASRGTGSTEAFF
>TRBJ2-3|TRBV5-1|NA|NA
TGCGCCAGCAGCTCCCTAGGGGGGGATTGGACAGATACGCAGTATTTT
CASSSLGGDWTDTQYF
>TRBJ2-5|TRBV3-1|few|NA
TGTGCCAGCAGCCAAGAAACAGGGACGTTCCAAGAGACCCAGTACTTC
CASSQETGTFQETQYF
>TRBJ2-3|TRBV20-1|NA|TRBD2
TGCAGTGCTAGTCCCCTAGCGGGGTACACAGATACGCAGTATTTT
CSASPLAGYTDTQYF
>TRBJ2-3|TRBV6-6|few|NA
TGTGCCAGCAGTTACCCAAATCGGGATACGCAGTATTTT
CASSYPNRDTQYF
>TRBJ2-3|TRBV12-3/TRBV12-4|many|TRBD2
TGTGCCAGCAGCCGCCCTACTAGCGCCAGCACAGATACGCAGTATTTT
CASSRPTSASTDTQYF
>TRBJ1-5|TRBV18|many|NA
TGTGCCAGCTCGCTTCCAGGGCCGCATCAGCCCCAGCATTTT
CASSLPGPHQPQHF
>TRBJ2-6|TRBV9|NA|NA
TGTGCCAGCAGCGGCACCTACGGTTCACTGACTTTC
CASSGTYGSLTF
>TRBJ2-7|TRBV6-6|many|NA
TGTGCCAGCAGTTACTCGATACCTCTAGCGGAGCAGTACTTC
CASSYSIPLAEQYF
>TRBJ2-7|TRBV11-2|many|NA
TGTGCCAGCAGCTTGGGGTGGACTGGGTACGAGCAGTACTTC
CASSLGWTGYEQYF
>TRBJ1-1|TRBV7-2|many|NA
TGTGCCAGCAGCAGGGTAAGGGGAACGAACACTGAAGCTTTCTTT
CASSRVRGTNTEAFF
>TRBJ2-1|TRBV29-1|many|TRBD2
TGCAGCTCGGAAGGGACTAGCGGAGGCAGCTCCTACAATGAGCAGTTCTTC
CSSEGTSGGSSYNEQFF